A few counts support the clone carrying this T cell receptor (beta chain). As yet, its antigen is unknown. TCRdb ran MiXCR on the RT-PCR reads and lists one entry per CDR3 protein. Here the sample spans about 650,000 distinct CDR3 sequences, around 16% being singletons. The data belong to a study of response to subunit inactivated influenza vaccine. General study findings and limits: Authors suggested seasonal influenza vaccinations each recruit few new T cells.

The TCR sequence derives from a man aged 50 or older who received an inactivated influenza vaccine. The sequencing here drew on PBMCs from blood, taken 12 days after vaccination.

The CDR3 region is CASSYPQTEENTEAFF. The CDR3 DNA is TGTGCCAGCAGTTACCCACAGACAGAAGAGAACACTGAAGCTTTCTTT. V and J are TRBV6-5 and TRBJ1-1, with D perhaps TRBD1 (5 bases). This CDR3 comprises 16 residues. In germline, CDR1 is MNHEY, CDR2 SVGAGI. V dropped 2 bases and J dropped 1 base, with 14 bases sitting between them.